The 18 T cell receptor beta chains given below trace back to one sample, sequenced in a study of blood T cell repertoires in COVID-19 (dated by TCRdb to 2018 to 2021). To prepare the library, the immunoSEQ multiplex PCR assay was applied. This is the immuneACCESS table as TCRdb keeps it, with only in-frame sequences that have V and J called. A part of the clones is gone; compared with another copy, unresolved V genes explain less than half, and the rest is unexplained. In this sample the table shows tens of thousands of clones, roughly nine tenths of which occur a single time. The top ten clones comprise 1.5% to 2% of the sample. What was sequenced was peripheral blood. These receptors came from a man in his 60s with acute or convalescent COVID-19.

This chain links TRBV28 with TRBJ1-5, with TRBD1 matching over 7 bases. V trimming: 10 bases; J trimming: 1 base; junction bases outside the gene matches: 7. Germline V gene sequence: CDR1 MDHEN, CDR2 SYDVKM. This CDR3 contains 14 residues. The CDR3 coding sequence is TGTGCCACCGACAGGGTAATGAGCAATCAGCCCCAGCATTTT. Residues: CATDRVMSNQPQHF.

This clone has a single count. V is TRBV6-2 or TRBV6-3 and J is TRBJ2-1; possible D gene TRBD2, 7 bases. Germline V CDR1 and CDR2: MNHEY, SVGEGT. V was cut by 2 bases and J by 4 bases, with 12 bases left in between. This CDR3 is built from 15 residues. Here the CDR3 reads CASSYRGGHYNEQFF. The CDR3 region has the DNA TGTGCCAGCAGTTACAGGGGGGGACATTACAATGAGCAGTTCTTC.

The V and J genes are TRBV6-5 and TRBJ1-2; tentative D call: TRBD1 (6 bases). V lost 4 bases, J lost 2 bases, and 8 bases lay in between. Germline CDR1 is MNHEY and CDR2 is SVGAGI. This CDR3 has 13 amino acids. CDR3 protein: CASSFGQNYGYTF. CDR3 coding DNA: TGTGCCAGCAGTTTCGGACAGAACTATGGCTACACCTTC.

This clone was picked up a small number of times. This rearrangement joins TRBV7-2 to TRBJ2-7; D gene unclear. CDR3 length equals 13 residues. Trimming took off 1 base at V and 3 bases at J, with 7 bases between the two ends. In germline, CDR1 is SGHTA, CDR2 FQGNSA. The CDR3 coding sequence is TGTGCCAGCAGCTTAGGTCGACACTACGAGCAGTACTTC. This translates into CASSLGRHYEQYF. The whole variable domain, filled in from reference TRBV7-2 and TRBJ2-7, reads GAGVSQSPSNKVTEKGKDVELRCDPISGHTALYWYRQSLGQGLEFLIYFQGNSAPDKSGLPSDRFSAERTGGSVSTLTIQRTQQEDSAVYLCASSLGRHYEQYFGPGTRLTVT.

The chain has TRBV9 and TRBJ1-5; D unclear. The CDR3 runs to 14 residues. Germline values: CDR1 SGDLS, CDR2 YYNGEE. V gave up 0 bases and J gave up 7 bases, with 11 bases separating them. The CDR3 coding sequence is TGTGCCAGCAGCGTAGCTGGCGGTAACCAGCCCCAGCATTTT. Translating it yields CASSVAGGNQPQHF.

The chain joins TRBV6-6 to TRBJ2-1, with 8 bases identical to TRBD2. Germline assignment: CDR1 MNHNY and CDR2 SVGAGI (reference sequence). The CDR3 contains 16 residues. V shed 6 bases, J shed 4 bases, and the junction held 11 bases outside the gene matches. CDR3 loop: CASRTELAEQYNEQFF. As DNA, the CDR3 is TGTGCCAGCAGAACAGAACTAGCGGAACAATACAATGAGCAGTTCTTC.

This sequence joins TRBV15 and TRBJ1-1, with D perhaps TRBD1 (5 bases). Germline values: CDR1 LNHNV, CDR2 YYDKDF (reference sequence). Trimming shortened V by 6 bases and J by 0 bases, and 17 bases separated the two germline ends. This CDR3 spans 16 amino acids. The CDR3: CATRPERGFLNTEAFF. The CDR3 DNA sequence: TGTGCCACCAGACCGGAACGGGGGTTCCTGAACACTGAAGCTTTCTTT.

V usage is TRBV6-2 or TRBV6-3 and J usage is TRBJ2-7; 7 bases are shared with TRBD2. The junction had 2 bases not matched to a gene; V was cut back by 4 bases and J by 2 bases. This CDR3 has 13 residues. Per germline, CDR1 MNHEY and CDR2 SVGEGT. The CDR3 region has the DNA TGTGCCAGCAGTTTGACTAGCCCCTACGAGCAGTACTTC. It yields the protein CASSLTSPYEQYF.

The gene calls are TRBV7-9 and TRBJ2-7, with D possibly TRBD2 on 6 matching bases. The germline CDR1 and CDR2 sequences are SEHNR and FQNEAQ (reference sequence). V lost 3 bases and J 6 bases, leaving 21 bases between the germline ends. The CDR3 contains 16 residues. CDR3 residues: CASSLHPGLGPAEQYF. In DNA form, the CDR3 reads TGTGCCAGCAGCTTGCACCCGGGACTGGGGCCAGCCGAGCAGTACTTC.

As DNA, the CDR3 is TGTGCCAGTAGTATATCTCGGACAGCAGATACGCAGTATTTT. This translates into CASSISRTADTQYF. The rearrangement links TRBV19 to TRBJ2-3; a possible D gene is TRBD1 (6 bases). Trimming pared 2 bases from V and 4 bases from J, leaving 10 bases between. This CDR3 has 14 amino acids. Germline-derived CDR1 and CDR2 are LNHDA and SQIVND (reference sequence).

V usage is TRBV7-9 and J usage is TRBJ1-1; D is uncertain. V was shortened by 6 bases and J by 3 bases, with 11 bases between the two germline ends. This CDR3 contains 13 residues. Germline CDR1 reads SEHNR; CDR2 reads FQNEAQ (reference sequence). The CDR3 loop is CASRVEADTEAFF. Written as DNA, the CDR3 is TGTGCCAGCAGGGTCGAGGCAGACACTGAAGCTTTCTTT.

The genes are TRBV9 and TRBJ2-5; 10 nucleotides agree with TRBD1. Germline V gene lookup returns CDR1 SGDLS and CDR2 YYNGEE. The trim removed 4 bases at V and 1 base at J, leaving 7 bases unmatched. CDR3 length equals 16 residues. The CDR3 loop reads CASSSRQGAVQETQYF. DNA for the CDR3: TGTGCCAGCAGCTCCCGACAGGGGGCTGTCCAAGAGACCCAGTACTTC. The complete variable domain, with remaining parts taken from reference TRBV9 and TRBJ2-5, reads DSGVTQTPKHLITATGQRVTLRCSPRSGDLSVYWYQQSLDQGLQFLIQYYNGEERAKGNILERFSAQQFPDLHSELNLSSLELGDSALYFCASSSRQGAVQETQYFGPGTRLLVL.

V usage is TRBV7-2 and J usage is TRBJ1-4, with D perhaps TRBD1 (6 bases). From germline, CDR1 is SGHTA and CDR2 FQGNSA. The CDR3 loop spans 15 amino acids. V lost 5 bases and J 6 bases, leaving 16 bases between the germline ends. CDR3: CASSPQGGGYEKLFF. CDR3 nucleotide sequence: TGTGCCAGCAGCCCACAGGGCGGTGGATATGAAAAACTGTTTTTT.

The V gene is TRBV5-1, the J gene TRBJ1-2; D remains unclear. Trimming took 5 bases from V and 3 from J, leaving 14 bases between them. This CDR3 has 14 amino acids. Germline values: CDR1 SGHRS, CDR2 YFSETQ. The CDR3 DNA sequence: TGCGCCAGCAGAAACATGGACGGGGACTATGGCTACACCTTC. It encodes CASRNMDGDYGYTF.

The chain is built from TRBV29-1 and TRBJ2-1; TRBD2 agrees at 14 bases. This CDR3 spans 13 amino acids. Germline values: CDR1 SQVTM, CDR2 ANQGSEA. V shed 6 bases, J shed 7 bases, and the junction held 2 bases outside the gene matches. CDR3: CSVRTSGRNEQFF. The DNA for the CDR3 is TGCAGCGTCCGGACTAGCGGGAGGAATGAGCAGTTCTTC.

The rearrangement uses TRBV19 and TRBJ2-3; D is possibly TRBD1 (6 bases). This CDR3 has 15 residues. Germline V gives CDR1 LNHDA, CDR2 SQIVND (reference sequence). V lost 6 bases to trimming and J lost 2 bases, with 15 bases between them. CDR3 amino acids: CASRTLTGYTDTQYF. CDR3 nucleotides: TGTGCCAGTAGGACCCTGACAGGTTACACAGATACGCAGTATTTT.

The rearrangement uses TRBV2 and TRBJ2-2, with a tentative D call TRBD2 (6 bases). Germline CDR1 is SNHLY and CDR2 is FYNNEI. The CDR3 consists of 14 residues. V dropped 7 bases and J dropped 3 bases, with 12 bases sitting between them. The CDR3 region is CASTVLADTGELFF. Written as DNA, the CDR3 is TGTGCCAGCACCGTACTAGCAGACACCGGGGAGCTGTTTTTT.

The rearrangement joins TRBV27 to TRBJ1-1; 8 bases agree with TRBD1. CDR1 is MNHEY and CDR2 is SMNVEV in the germline V gene (reference sequence). The CDR3 runs 13 residues. The junction had 4 bases not matched to a gene; V was cut back by 6 bases and J by 4 bases. The CDR3, as DNA: TGTGCCAGCAGGAGAACAGGGGGCACTGAAGCTTTCTTT. Amino acid sequence: CASRRTGGTEAFF.